Below, 7 T cell receptor beta chains from the same sample are listed, as sequenced in a study of CD4+ T cells in melanoma. TCRdb's table, derived via immunoSEQ multiplex PCR, lists solely in-frame clones and lacks some. The sample records roughly 110,000 clones, approximately 90% being singletons. The source material was peripheral blood. Source of these receptors: a human donor with melanoma.

The chain carries TRBV7-3 and TRBJ2-3; 12 bases are shared with TRBD2. After removal of 6 bases from V and 6 bases from J, the junction contained 4 bases not matched to a gene. The CDR3 runs 14 residues. Germline V gene data show CDR1 as SGHTA and CDR2 as FQGTGA. As DNA, the CDR3 is TGTGCCAGCAGTCTAGCGGGAGGGTGGGATACGCAGTATTTT. This codes for CASSLAGGWDTQYF.

This chain uses TRBV5-1 with TRBJ2-5; TRBD1 aligns across 8 bases. The DNA end favors TRBJ2-7, so the J call may be wrong. Per germline, CDR1 SGHRS and CDR2 YFSETQ. This CDR3 region has 12 residues. The CDR3 DNA reads as TGCGCCAGCAGCGGACAGGGCCTCGAGCAGTACTTC. Encoded protein: CASSGQGLEQYF.

This chain links TRBV20-1 with TRBJ2-5, with unresolved D. Germline values: CDR1 DFQATT, CDR2 SNEGSKA (reference sequence). The CDR3 length is 11 residues. V was pared by 4 bases and J by 5 bases, with 8 bases between. CDR3 sequence reads: CSAKFRETQYF. The CDR3 region has the DNA TGCAGTGCTAAGTTTCGGGAGACCCAGTACTTC.

The gene calls are TRBV11-2 and TRBJ1-1, with no clear D. The ends were cut back, 3 bases at V and 3 bases at J, with 8 bases in the middle. The CDR3 contains 13 residues. Germline lookup yields CDR1 SGHAT and CDR2 FQNNGV. In nucleotides, the CDR3 is TGTGCCAGCAGCTTCCTTGGCCACACTGAAGCTTTCTTT. It is translated as CASSFLGHTEAFF. The entire variable domain, with the rest obtained from reference TRBV11-2 and TRBJ1-1, is as follows: EAGVAQSPRYKIIEKRQSVAFWCNPISGHATLYWYQQILGQGPKLLIQFQNNGVVDDSQLPKDRFSAERLKGVDSTLKIQPAKLEDSAVYLCASSFLGHTEAFFGQGTRLTVV.

This clone was seen a handful of times. The chain combines TRBV27 with TRBJ2-2; possibly TRBD1 or TRBD2 for D (5 bases each). V lost 3 bases, J lost 8 bases, and 7 bases lay in between. CDR1 is MNHEY, CDR2 SMNVEV, per germline (reference sequence). This CDR3 region has 12 residues. The CDR3 DNA is TGTGCCAGCAGTTTCAGGGAGGGGGAGCTGTTTTTT. It translates to CASSFREGELFF.

The rearrangement links TRBV5-1 to TRBJ2-3; TRBD2 might be the D (6 bases). Trimming left V 8 bases short and J 2 bases short, with 15 bases between. Germline V lookup: CDR1 SGHRS, CDR2 YFSETQ. The CDR3 consists of 14 residues. The CDR3 loop is CASRVGGTTDTQYF. CDR3 coding DNA: TGCGCCAGTAGGGTGGGGGGAACCACAGATACGCAGTATTTT. Filled out from reference TRBV5-1 and TRBJ2-3, the complete variable domain reads KAGVTQTPRYLIKTRGQQVTLSCSPISGHRSVSWYQQTPGQGLQFLFEYFSETQRNKGNFPGRFSGRQFSNSRSEMNVSTLELGDSALYLCASRVGGTTDTQYFGPGTRLTVL.

The chain couples TRBV27 to TRBJ2-7, with D unclear. This CDR3 region has 11 residues. V shed 2 bases and J shed 6 bases, with 5 bases lying between them. From germline, CDR1 is MNHEY and CDR2 SMNVEV (reference sequence). The CDR3 here is CASSLIGEQYF. CDR3 in DNA: TGTGCCAGCAGTTTAATCGGCGAGCAGTACTTC.